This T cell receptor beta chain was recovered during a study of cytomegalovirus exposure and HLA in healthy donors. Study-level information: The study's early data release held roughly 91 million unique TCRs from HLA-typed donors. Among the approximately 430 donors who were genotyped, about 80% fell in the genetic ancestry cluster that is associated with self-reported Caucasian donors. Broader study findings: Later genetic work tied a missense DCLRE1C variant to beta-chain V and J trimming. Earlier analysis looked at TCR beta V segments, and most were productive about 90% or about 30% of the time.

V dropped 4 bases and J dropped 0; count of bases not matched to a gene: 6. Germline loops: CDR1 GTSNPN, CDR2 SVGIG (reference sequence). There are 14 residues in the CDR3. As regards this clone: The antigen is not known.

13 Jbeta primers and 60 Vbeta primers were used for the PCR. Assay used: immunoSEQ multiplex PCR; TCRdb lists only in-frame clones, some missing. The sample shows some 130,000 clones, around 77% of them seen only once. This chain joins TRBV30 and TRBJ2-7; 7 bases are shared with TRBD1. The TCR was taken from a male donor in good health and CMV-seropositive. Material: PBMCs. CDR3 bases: TGTGCCTGGAAGACAGGGCCGAGCTCCTACGAGCAGTACTTC. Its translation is CAWKTGPSSYEQYF.